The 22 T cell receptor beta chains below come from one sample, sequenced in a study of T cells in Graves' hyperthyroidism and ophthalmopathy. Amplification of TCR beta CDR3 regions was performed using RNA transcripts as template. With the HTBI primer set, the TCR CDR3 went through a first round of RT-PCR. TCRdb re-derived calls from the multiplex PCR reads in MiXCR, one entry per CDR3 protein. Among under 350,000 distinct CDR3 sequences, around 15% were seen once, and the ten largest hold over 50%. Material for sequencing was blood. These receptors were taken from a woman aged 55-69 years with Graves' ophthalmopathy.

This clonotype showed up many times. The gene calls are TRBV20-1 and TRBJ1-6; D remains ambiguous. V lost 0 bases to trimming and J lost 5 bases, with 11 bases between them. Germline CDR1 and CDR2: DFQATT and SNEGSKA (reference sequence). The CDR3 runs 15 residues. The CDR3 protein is CSARETYGDNSPLHF. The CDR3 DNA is TGCAGTGCTAGAGAAACCTACGGGGATAATTCACCCCTCCACTTT.

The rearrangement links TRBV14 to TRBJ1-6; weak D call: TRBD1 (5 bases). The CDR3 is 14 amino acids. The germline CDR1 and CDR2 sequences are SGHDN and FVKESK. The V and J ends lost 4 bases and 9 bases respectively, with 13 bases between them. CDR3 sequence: CASSLGPGGSPLHF. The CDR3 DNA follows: TGTGCCAGCAGCCTGGGCCCGGGGGGTTCACCCCTCCACTTT. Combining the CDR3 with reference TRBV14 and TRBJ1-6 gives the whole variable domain EAGVTQFPSHSVIEKGQTVTLRCDPISGHDNLYWYRRVMGKEIKFLLHFVKESKQDESGMPNNRFLAERTGGTYSTLKVQPAELEDSGVYFCASSLGPGGSPLHFGNGTRLTVT.

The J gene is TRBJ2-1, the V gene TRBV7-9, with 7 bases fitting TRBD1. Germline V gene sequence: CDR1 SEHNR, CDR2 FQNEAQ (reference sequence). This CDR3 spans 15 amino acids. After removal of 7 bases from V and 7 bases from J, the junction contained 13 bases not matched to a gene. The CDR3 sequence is CASKHDRDMPNEQFF. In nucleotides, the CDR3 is TGTGCCAGCAAACACGACAGGGACATGCCGAATGAGCAGTTCTTC.

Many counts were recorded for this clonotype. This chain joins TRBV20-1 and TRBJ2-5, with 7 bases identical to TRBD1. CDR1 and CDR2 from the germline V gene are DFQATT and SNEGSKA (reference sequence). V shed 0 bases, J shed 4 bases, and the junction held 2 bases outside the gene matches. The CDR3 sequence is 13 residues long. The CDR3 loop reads CSARETGSETQYF. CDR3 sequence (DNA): TGCAGTGCTAGAGAGACAGGGTCAGAGACCCAGTACTTC.

The CDR3 nucleotides read TGTGCCAGCAGTTCGCTGGGCCGACACTATGGCTACACCTTC. Translation gives CASSSLGRHYGYTF. The chain is built from TRBV12-3 or TRBV12-4 and TRBJ1-2; D ambiguous. The CDR3 has 14 residues. The germline V and J ends were trimmed by 4 bases and 3 bases, with 12 bases remaining between them.

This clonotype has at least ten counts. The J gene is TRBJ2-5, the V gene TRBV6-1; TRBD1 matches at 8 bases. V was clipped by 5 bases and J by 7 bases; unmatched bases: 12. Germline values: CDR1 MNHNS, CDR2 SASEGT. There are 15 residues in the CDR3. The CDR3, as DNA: TGTGCCAGCAGTCCCGCAAGCAGGGGGCGCGGGACCCAGTACTTC. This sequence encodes CASSPASRGRGTQYF.

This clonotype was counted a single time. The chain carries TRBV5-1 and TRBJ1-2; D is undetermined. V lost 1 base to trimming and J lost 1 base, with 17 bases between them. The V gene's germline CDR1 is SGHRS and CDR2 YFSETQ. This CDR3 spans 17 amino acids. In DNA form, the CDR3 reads TGCGCCAGCAGCTTGATTTCAGGTCAGGTCGATAACTATGGCTACACCTTC. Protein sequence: CASSLISGQVDNYGYTF.

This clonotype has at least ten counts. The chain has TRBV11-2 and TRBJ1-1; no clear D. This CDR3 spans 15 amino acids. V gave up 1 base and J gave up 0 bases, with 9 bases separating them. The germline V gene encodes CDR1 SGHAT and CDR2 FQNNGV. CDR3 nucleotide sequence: TGTGCCAGCAGCTTAGGTCGGCAATTGAACACTGAAGCTTTCTTT. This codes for CASSLGRQLNTEAFF.

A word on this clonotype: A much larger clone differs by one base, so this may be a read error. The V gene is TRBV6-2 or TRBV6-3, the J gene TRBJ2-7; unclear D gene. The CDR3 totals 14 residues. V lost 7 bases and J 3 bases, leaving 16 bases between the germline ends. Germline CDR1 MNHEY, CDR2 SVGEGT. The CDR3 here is CASTKWLGSYEQYF. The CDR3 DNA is TGTGCCAGCACCAAGTGGCTAGGAAGCTACGAGCAGTACTTC.

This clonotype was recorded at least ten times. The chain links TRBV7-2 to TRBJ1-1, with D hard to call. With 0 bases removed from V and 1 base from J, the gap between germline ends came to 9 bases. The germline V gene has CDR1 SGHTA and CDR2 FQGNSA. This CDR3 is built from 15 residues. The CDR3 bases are TGTGCCAGCAGCTTAGCTGGGCACACGAACACTGAAGCTTTCTTT. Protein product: CASSLAGHTNTEAFF.

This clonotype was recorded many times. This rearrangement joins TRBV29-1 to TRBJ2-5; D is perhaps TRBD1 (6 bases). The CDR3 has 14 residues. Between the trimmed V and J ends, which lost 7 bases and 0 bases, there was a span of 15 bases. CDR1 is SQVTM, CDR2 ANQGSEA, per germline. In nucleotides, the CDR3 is TGCAGCGCGTCCGGGACAAGGAACCAAGAGACCCAGTACTTC. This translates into CSASGTRNQETQYF.

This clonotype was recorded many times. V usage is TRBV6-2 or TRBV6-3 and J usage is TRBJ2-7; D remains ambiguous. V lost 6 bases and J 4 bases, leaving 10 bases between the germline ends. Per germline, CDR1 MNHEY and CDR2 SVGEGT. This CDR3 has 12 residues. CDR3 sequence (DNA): TGTGCCAGCAGCTCGAACTCGTACGAGCAGTACTTC. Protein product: CASSSNSYEQYF.

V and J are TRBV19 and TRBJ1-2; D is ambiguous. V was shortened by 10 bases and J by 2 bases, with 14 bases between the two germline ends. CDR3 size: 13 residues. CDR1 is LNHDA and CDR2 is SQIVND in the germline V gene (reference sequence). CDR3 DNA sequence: TGTGCCATCGCAACCGGGAGAAACTATGGCTACACCTTC. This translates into CAIATGRNYGYTF.

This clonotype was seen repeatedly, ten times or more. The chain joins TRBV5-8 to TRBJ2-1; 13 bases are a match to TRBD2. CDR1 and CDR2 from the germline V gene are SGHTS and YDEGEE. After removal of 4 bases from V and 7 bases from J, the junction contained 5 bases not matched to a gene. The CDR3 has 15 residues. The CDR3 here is CASSPGLAGKNEQFF. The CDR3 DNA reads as TGTGCCAGCAGCCCGGGACTAGCGGGAAAAAATGAGCAGTTCTTC.

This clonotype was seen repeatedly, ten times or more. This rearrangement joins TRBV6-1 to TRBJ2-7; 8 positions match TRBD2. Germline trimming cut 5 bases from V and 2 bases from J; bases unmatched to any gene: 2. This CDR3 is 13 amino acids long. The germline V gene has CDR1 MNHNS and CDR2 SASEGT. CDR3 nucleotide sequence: TGTGCCAGCAGTCCCGGGAGGGCCTACGAGCAGTACTTC. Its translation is CASSPGRAYEQYF.

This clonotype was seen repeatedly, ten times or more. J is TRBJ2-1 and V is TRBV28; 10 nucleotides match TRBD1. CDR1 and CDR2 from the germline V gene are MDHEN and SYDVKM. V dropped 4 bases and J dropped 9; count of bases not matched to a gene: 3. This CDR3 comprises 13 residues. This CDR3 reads CASSSGQGFEQFF. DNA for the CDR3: TGTGCCAGCAGTTCGGGACAGGGGTTTGAGCAGTTCTTC.

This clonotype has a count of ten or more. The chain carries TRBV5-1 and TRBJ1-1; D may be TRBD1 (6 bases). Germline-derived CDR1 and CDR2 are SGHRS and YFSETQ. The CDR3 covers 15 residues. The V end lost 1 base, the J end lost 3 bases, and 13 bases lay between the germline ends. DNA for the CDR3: TGCGCCAGCAGCTTGCTTGTGGGGGCGGACACTGAAGCTTTCTTT. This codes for CASSLLVGADTEAFF.

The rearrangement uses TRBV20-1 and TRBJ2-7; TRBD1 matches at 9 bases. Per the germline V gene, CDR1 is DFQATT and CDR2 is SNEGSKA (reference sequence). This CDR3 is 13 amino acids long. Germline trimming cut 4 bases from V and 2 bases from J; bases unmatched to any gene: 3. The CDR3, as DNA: TGCAGTGCTACTGGACAGGGGCCCTACGAGCAGTACTTC. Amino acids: CSATGQGPYEQYF.

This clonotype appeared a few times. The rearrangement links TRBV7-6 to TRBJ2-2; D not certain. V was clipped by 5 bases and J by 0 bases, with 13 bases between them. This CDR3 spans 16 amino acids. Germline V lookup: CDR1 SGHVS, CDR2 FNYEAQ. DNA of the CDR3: TGTGCCAGCAGCCAGCAGGTGGCCTCGAACACCGGGGAGCTGTTTTTT. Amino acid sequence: CASSQQVASNTGELFF.

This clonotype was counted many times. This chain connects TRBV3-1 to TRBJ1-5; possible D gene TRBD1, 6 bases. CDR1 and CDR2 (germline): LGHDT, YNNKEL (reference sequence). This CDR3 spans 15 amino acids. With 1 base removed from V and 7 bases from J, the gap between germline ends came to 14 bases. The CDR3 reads CASSQGSGQGQPQHF. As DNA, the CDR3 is TGTGCCAGCAGCCAAGGGTCGGGACAAGGACAGCCCCAGCATTTT.

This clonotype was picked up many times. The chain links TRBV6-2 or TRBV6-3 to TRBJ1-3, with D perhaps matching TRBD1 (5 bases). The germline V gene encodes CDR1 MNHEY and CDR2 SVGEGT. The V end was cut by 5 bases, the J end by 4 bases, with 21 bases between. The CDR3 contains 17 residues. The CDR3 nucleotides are TGTGCCAGCAGTAGCTCAGACGGGACGGTGGGGGGAAACACCATATATTTT. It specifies CASSSSDGTVGGNTIYF.

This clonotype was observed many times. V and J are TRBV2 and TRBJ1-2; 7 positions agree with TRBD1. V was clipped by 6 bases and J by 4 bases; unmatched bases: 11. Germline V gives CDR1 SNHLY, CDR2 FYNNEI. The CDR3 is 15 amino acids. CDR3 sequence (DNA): TGTGCCAGCAGCCGGGACAGCCCCGGACTCTATGGCTACACCTTC. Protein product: CASSRDSPGLYGYTF.